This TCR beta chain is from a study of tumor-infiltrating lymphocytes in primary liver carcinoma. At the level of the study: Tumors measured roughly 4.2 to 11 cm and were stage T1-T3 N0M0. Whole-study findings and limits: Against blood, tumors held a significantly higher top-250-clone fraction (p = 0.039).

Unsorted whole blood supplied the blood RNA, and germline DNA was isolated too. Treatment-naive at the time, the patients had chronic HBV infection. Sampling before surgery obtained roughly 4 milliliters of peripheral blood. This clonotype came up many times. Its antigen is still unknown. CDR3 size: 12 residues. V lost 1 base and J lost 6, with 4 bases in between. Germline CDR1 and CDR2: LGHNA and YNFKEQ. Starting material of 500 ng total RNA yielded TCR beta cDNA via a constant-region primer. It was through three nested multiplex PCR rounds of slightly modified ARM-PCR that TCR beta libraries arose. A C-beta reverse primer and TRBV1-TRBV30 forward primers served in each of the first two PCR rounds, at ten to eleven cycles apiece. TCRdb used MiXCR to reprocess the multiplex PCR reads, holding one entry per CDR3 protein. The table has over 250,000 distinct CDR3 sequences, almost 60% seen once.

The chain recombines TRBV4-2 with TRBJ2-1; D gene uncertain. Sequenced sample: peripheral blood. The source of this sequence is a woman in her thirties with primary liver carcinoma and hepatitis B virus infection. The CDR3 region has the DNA TGTGCCAGCAGCCAAGGGAGCAATGAGCAGTTCTTC. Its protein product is CASSQGSNEQFF.